This entry lists 22 T cell receptor beta chains sequenced from one sample in a study of T cells in Graves' hyperthyroidism and ophthalmopathy (dated by TCRdb to between 2018 and 2020). Library creation used multiplex PCR. Sequenced using an Illumina HiSeq 2000. TCR beta CDR3 regions were amplified from RNA transcripts. The first round of RT-PCR for the TCR CDR3 was performed with the HTBI primer set and the Qiagen OneStep RT-PCR kit. TCRdb's own reprocessing of the public reads used fastp at Q25 and MiXCR and kept productive beta chains. Rows matching on CDR3 protein sequence are summarized as one entry with the most common DNA and genes. The sample table holds over 300,000 distinct CDR3 sequences, of which more than 11% were seen once. Clones ranked in the top ten supply about 11% of the sample. The sample comprised blood. The source is a woman in her sixties with Graves' hyperthyroidism.

This clonotype was detected only a few times. The CDR3 is CASRTGGAIGEAFF. The CDR3, as DNA: TGTGCCAGTAGGACAGGGGGCGCGATCGGTGAAGCTTTCTTT. This chain uses TRBV19 with TRBJ1-1, with 10 bases fitting TRBD1. With 6 bases clipped from V and 7 bases from J, the junction kept 8 bases outside the gene matches. The V gene's germline CDR1 is LNHDA and CDR2 SQIVND (reference sequence). The CDR3 consists of 14 residues.

This clonotype has a count of ten or more. As DNA, the CDR3 is TGTGCCAGCAGCAGGGGACAGTGGGATGGCTACACCTTC. Translated, it gives CASSRGQWDGYTF. The rearrangement links TRBV2 to TRBJ1-2, with 7 nucleotides matching TRBD1. CDR1 and CDR2 from the germline V gene are SNHLY and FYNNEI. The CDR3 spans 13 residues. V shed 6 bases and J 6 bases; nucleotides not matched to a gene: 7.

This clonotype came up many times. The chain couples TRBV7-9 to TRBJ1-1; no clear D gene. Trimming left V 4 bases short and J 3 bases short, with 9 bases between. Germline V gene sequence: CDR1 SEHNR, CDR2 FQNEAQ (reference sequence). This CDR3 has 13 residues. CDR3 nucleotides: TGTGCCAGCAGCTCCGCGTTGGACACTGAAGCTTTCTTT. It is translated as CASSSALDTEAFF.

This clonotype was observed at least ten times. The V gene is TRBV12-3 or TRBV12-4, the J gene TRBJ2-7, with TRBD2 identical over 11 bases. CDR3 length: 14 residues. Unmatched junction bases numbered 4, after V lost 6 bases and J lost 3 bases. The CDR3 sequence is CASSPTSGGYEQYF. CDR3 coding DNA: TGTGCCAGCAGCCCTACTAGCGGGGGCTACGAGCAGTACTTC.

This clonotype occurred many times. The CDR3 loop reads CASSQALGGKAFF. The CDR3 bases are TGTGCCAGCAGCCAAGCCCTGGGGGGCAAAGCTTTCTTT. The J gene is TRBJ1-1, the V gene TRBV3-1; weak D call: TRBD1 (6 bases). CDR3 length equals 13 residues. Germline lookup yields CDR1 LGHDT and CDR2 YNNKEL (reference sequence). Trimming took off 1 base at V and 9 bases at J, with 12 bases between the two ends. Full variable domain (remainder filled in from reference TRBV3-1 and TRBJ1-1): DTAVSQTPKYLVTQMGNDKSIKCEQNLGHDTMYWYKQDSKKFLKIMFSYNNKELIINETVPNRFSPKSPDKAHLNLHINSLELGDSAVYFCASSQALGGKAFFGQGTRLTVV.

This clonotype has a count of ten or more. The genes are TRBV5-4 and TRBJ2-5, with TRBD2 matching 12 bases. This CDR3 comprises 15 residues. The germline V gene encodes CDR1 SGHNT and CDR2 YYREEE (reference sequence). V was pared by 4 bases and J by 5 bases, with 6 bases of the junction left unmatched. The CDR3 coding sequence is TGTGCCAGCAGCAGACTAGCGGGAGTGACGGAGACCCAGTACTTC. Translating it yields CASSRLAGVTETQYF.

This clonotype was picked up many times. This chain links TRBV9 with TRBJ2-1, with D possibly being TRBD2 (5 bases). The CDR3 contains 17 residues. V was shortened by 4 bases and J by 3 bases, with 20 bases between the two germline ends. Germline loops: CDR1 SGDLS, CDR2 YYNGEE. Here the CDR3 reads CASSIGIEVGRYNEQFF. As DNA, the CDR3 is TGTGCCAGCAGCATCGGGATAGAGGTCGGACGCTACAATGAGCAGTTCTTC.

This clonotype has only a few counts. V is TRBV4-1 and J is TRBJ2-2; D may be TRBD2 (6 bases). V lost 2 bases and J lost 0, with 16 bases in between. CDR1 is MGHRA and CDR2 is YSYEKL in the germline V gene. The CDR3 covers 18 residues. CDR3 coding DNA: TGCGCCAGCAGCCAAAGGAGGGCCCTCAGGACGAACACCGGGGAGCTGTTTTTT. Translation gives CASSQRRALRTNTGELFF.

This clonotype was observed at least ten times. DNA of the CDR3: TGTGCCATCACCGACGGGTTTGTGGGCACAGATACGCAGTATTTT. This codes for CAITDGFVGTDTQYF. The chain couples TRBV10-3 to TRBJ2-3; D is uncertain. V lost 7 bases and J lost 1, with 15 bases in between. CDR1 is ENHRY, CDR2 SYGVKD, per germline. CDR3 length equals 15 residues.

Here the CDR3 reads CASSLGGRANEQYF. The CDR3 DNA reads TGTGCCAGCAGCTTGGGCGGGAGGGCGAACGAGCAGTACTTC. The V call is TRBV5-6, the J call TRBJ2-7; 9 nucleotides line up with TRBD2. This CDR3 contains 14 residues. V gave up 0 bases and J gave up 5 bases; unmatched junction bases: 3. Germline CDR1 and CDR2: SGHDT and YYEEEE.

This clonotype was detected only a few times. This rearrangement joins TRBV11-1 to TRBJ2-3; no clear D. The CDR3 loop spans 16 amino acids. Germline V CDR1 and CDR2: SGHAT, FQDESV (reference sequence). V lost 0 bases and J 4 bases, leaving 14 bases between the germline ends. CDR3 region: CASSLAGRVDSDTQYF. The DNA for the CDR3 is TGTGCCAGCAGCTTAGCTGGTAGGGTTGATTCAGATACGCAGTATTTT.

This clonotype was counted many times. A read error may explain this, as a much larger clone is one base away. The gene calls are TRBV2 and TRBJ2-5; D not resolved. The V and J ends lost 6 bases and 0 bases respectively, with 2 bases between them. Germline CDR1 and CDR2: SNHLY and FYNNEI. The CDR3 is 11 residues long. This chain's CDR3 is CASRYQETQYF. The CDR3 nucleotides read TGTGCCAGCAGGTACCAAGAGACCCAGTACTTC.

This clonotype was detected a few times. The gene calls are TRBV10-3 and TRBJ2-5; 7 positions agree with TRBD1. The length of the CDR3 is 12 residues. Germline assignment: CDR1 ENHRY and CDR2 SYGVKD. Losses at the gene ends were 10 bases for V and 2 bases for J; bases not matched to a gene: 4. The CDR3 coding sequence is TGTGCCACAGGGGGACCACAAGAGACCCAGTACTTC. It translates to CATGGPQETQYF.

This clonotype occurred many times. The V call is TRBV2, the J call TRBJ1-5, with 10 nucleotides matching TRBD1. The CDR3 is 19 residues long. CDR1 is SNHLY and CDR2 is FYNNEI in the germline V gene. The trim removed 4 bases at V and 1 base at J, leaving 13 bases unmatched. In DNA form, the CDR3 reads TGTGCCAGCAGTGTCCCGGACAGGGGGGCAGCTCAGAGCAATCAGCCCCAGCATTTT. Translated: CASSVPDRGAAQSNQPQHF.

The chain couples TRBV11-2 to TRBJ2-7; 8 bases are shared with TRBD1. This CDR3 contains 15 residues. Trimming took 1 base from V and 5 from J; bases not matched to a gene: 7. The V gene's germline CDR1 is SGHAT and CDR2 FQNNGV. CDR3 residues: CASSLGWGQVDEQYF. CDR3 bases: TGTGCCAGCAGCTTAGGTTGGGGACAGGTCGACGAGCAGTACTTC. Based on the CDR3 plus reference TRBV11-2 and TRBJ2-7, the full variable domain is EAGVAQSPRYKIIEKRQSVAFWCNPISGHATLYWYQQILGQGPKLLIQFQNNGVVDDSQLPKDRFSAERLKGVDSTLKIQPAKLEDSAVYLCASSLGWGQVDEQYFGPGTRLTVT.

The sample holds many counts of this clonotype. CDR3 loop: CASSGTGGVGEQYF. The CDR3 DNA sequence: TGTGCCAGCTCCGGGACAGGGGGTGTAGGCGAGCAGTACTTC. The chain couples TRBV28 to TRBJ2-7; 11 bases map to TRBD1. The J segment lost 6 bases and the V segment lost 8 bases, leaving 9 bases of the junction unmatched. The CDR3 has 14 amino acids. The germline V gene encodes CDR1 MDHEN and CDR2 SYDVKM.

This clonotype was picked up many times. The J gene is TRBJ2-3, the V gene TRBV5-1; weak D call: TRBD2 (6 bases). The length of the CDR3 is 16 residues. The germline gives CDR1 SGHRS, CDR2 YFSETQ. Trimming removed 4 bases at V and 0 bases at J, with 15 bases between. DNA for the CDR3: TGCGCCAGCAGCGCCGGGACTCAGCGTAGCACAGATACGCAGTATTTT. It specifies CASSAGTQRSTDTQYF.

This clonotype was picked up many times. This chain joins TRBV10-3 and TRBJ2-3, with D possibly being TRBD2 (6 bases). Germline V gene sequence: CDR1 ENHRY, CDR2 SYGVKD. The ends were cut back, 6 bases at V and 2 bases at J, with 9 bases in the middle. The CDR3 is made up of 13 amino acids. In DNA form, the CDR3 reads TGTGCCATCAGGGGCGGGACCACAGATACGCAGTATTTT. Translating it yields CAIRGGTTDTQYF.

This clonotype was counted a few times. The rearrangement links TRBV3-1 to TRBJ2-4; TRBD1 matches 7 bases. Germline loops: CDR1 LGHDT, CDR2 YNNKEL (reference sequence). V shed 0 bases and J 0 bases; nucleotides not matched to a gene: 8. The CDR3 length is 18 residues. CDR3 sequence: CASSQDGDSLLAKNIQYF. As DNA, the CDR3 is TGTGCCAGCAGCCAAGATGGGGACAGTTTGTTAGCCAAAAACATTCAGTACTTC.

This clonotype occurred many times. This chain joins TRBV7-9 and TRBJ1-2; D not certain. Trimming took 11 bases from V and 0 from J, leaving 10 bases between them. CDR3 size: 12 residues. Germline-derived CDR1 and CDR2 are SEHNR and FQNEAQ (reference sequence). The CDR3 is CAAQRSNYGYTF. The CDR3 nucleotides read TGTGCCGCACAGCGCTCTAACTATGGCTACACCTTC.

In this sample, this clonotype turned up once. The chain carries TRBV12-3 or TRBV12-4 and TRBJ2-5; 9 bases map to TRBD2. With 5 bases clipped from V and 5 bases from J, the junction kept 15 bases outside the gene matches. The CDR3 extends over 17 amino acids. The CDR3 loop is CASSAPGVAGEGETQYF. The CDR3 DNA follows: TGTGCCAGCAGTGCCCCAGGAGTAGCGGGAGAGGGGGAGACCCAGTACTTC.

This clonotype was detected ten times or more. V usage is TRBV3-1 and J usage is TRBJ1-1; no definite D call. The germline V and J ends were trimmed by 3 bases and 2 bases, with 10 bases remaining between them. Germline V CDR1 and CDR2: LGHDT, YNNKEL (reference sequence). CDR3 length: 14 residues. The CDR3 protein is CASSQQEGNTEAFF. The CDR3 DNA follows: TGTGCCAGCAGCCAGCAGGAGGGTAACACTGAAGCTTTCTTT.